This TCR beta chain was documented in a study of cytomegalovirus exposure and HLA in healthy donors. Across the study: Sequencing of about 179 million T cells in an earlier analysis found around 120 million unique TCR beta sequences.

On this clone: What it binds is unknown.

In the PCR, 60 Vbeta and 13 Jbeta primers were used. Only in-frame clones appear in the TCRdb table, and some are missing; sequencing was by immunoSEQ multiplex PCR. The sample yields about 110,000 clones, around three quarters seen once. Findings and limits, study-wide: Presence/absence analyses rested on an assumption that sequencing depth was roughly uniform across donors.

This CDR3 is built from 13 residues. Germline values: CDR1 SEHNR, CDR2 FQNEAQ (reference sequence). Trimming pared 8 bases from V and 2 bases from J, leaving 12 bases between. The receptor's source is a woman aged 30 to 39 in good health and CMV-seronegative. V is TRBV7-9 and J is TRBJ2-5, with a tentative D call TRBD2 (6 bases). Sequenced sample: PBMCs. CDR3 protein: CASHKGLQETQYF. The CDR3 DNA is TGTGCCAGCCACAAGGGACTTCAAGAGACCCAGTACTTC.